This T cell receptor (beta chain) is from a study of cytomegalovirus exposure and HLA in healthy donors. Primers included in the PCR were 60 Vbeta and 13 Jbeta primers. This table comes from immunoSEQ multiplex PCR, and its TCRdb copy is limited to in-frame clones, with some not included. The table shows 100,000 to 150,000 clones, with about two thirds occurring only once. The sample comprised PBMCs. This sequence originates from a man aged 25 to 40 in good health and CMV-seronegative.

CDR3 coding DNA: TGTGCCTGGAGTGTACTTAGTGATTCACCCCTCCACTTT. It is translated as CAWSVLSDSPLHF. The rearrangement links TRBV30 to TRBJ1-6; D is unresolved. Trimming removed 0 bases at V and 8 bases at J, with 8 bases between. The CDR3 is 13 amino acids. Germline-derived CDR1 and CDR2 are GTSNPN and SVGIG (reference sequence).